The 12 T cell receptor beta chains below were found in one sample sequenced in a study of blood T cell repertoires in COVID-19. Profiled with immunoSEQ multiplex PCR; TCRdb holds only in-frame clones, not every one. The sample records hundreds of thousands of clones, roughly 86% being singletons. The sequencing input was peripheral blood. These receptors all stem from a woman in her sixties who had recovered from COVID-19.

The chain joins TRBV6-2 or TRBV6-3 to TRBJ2-1, with TRBD1 identical over 7 bases. Per germline, CDR1 MNHEY and CDR2 SVGEGT. This CDR3 has 17 amino acids. After removal of 0 bases from V and 1 base from J, the junction contained 6 bases not matched to a gene. CDR3 nucleotides: TGTGCCAGCAGTTACTCCGACAGGGTGGAATCCTACAATGAGCAGTTCTTC. Protein product: CASSYSDRVESYNEQFF.

The gene calls are TRBV7-3 and TRBJ2-1, with D tentatively TRBD2 (6 bases). V lost 4 bases, J lost 13 bases, and 20 bases lay in between. This CDR3 contains 14 residues. Germline CDR1 SGHTA, CDR2 FQGTGA. The CDR3 bases are TGTGCCAGCAGCTCACAGTCGGAGGGTTCGGTTCAGTTCTTC. It specifies CASSSQSEGSVQFF.

The rearrangement links TRBV10-3 to TRBJ2-2; 10 bases agree with TRBD2. The germline gives CDR1 ENHRY, CDR2 SYGVKD. J was trimmed by 4 bases and V by 6 bases; bases with no gene match: 11. CDR3 size: 17 residues. The CDR3 DNA sequence: TGTGCCATCAGCGGGGACCGGACTAGCGGTATCACCGGGGAGCTGTTTTTT. Translated, it gives CAISGDRTSGITGELFF.

The chain employs TRBV28 and TRBJ2-3, with D possibly TRBD1 on 5 matching bases. The CDR3 consists of 14 residues. The germline V gene has CDR1 MDHEN and CDR2 SYDVKM. V lost 7 bases and J 2 bases, leaving 13 bases between the germline ends. For the CDR3, the DNA is TGTGCCAGCACTAGGGGTGGGGCCACAGATACGCAGTATTTT. Its protein is CASTRGGATDTQYF. The full variable domain, with the rest looked up from reference TRBV28 and TRBJ2-3, is DVKVTQSSRYLVKRTGEKVFLECVQDMDHENMFWYRQDPGLGLRLIYFSYDVKMKEKGDIPEGYSVSREKKERFSLILESASTNQTSMYLCASTRGGATDTQYFGPGTRLTVL.

This clone was recorded a few times. The chain employs TRBV7-9 and TRBJ1-1; D remains unclear. This CDR3 contains 11 residues. In germline, CDR1 is SEHNR, CDR2 FQNEAQ (reference sequence). Trimming stripped 7 bases from V and 2 bases from J, with 5 bases between. This chain's CDR3 is CASTLNTEAFF. CDR3 DNA: TGTGCCAGCACCCTAAACACTGAAGCTTTCTTT.

The CDR3 sequence: CASSPGTGVWNIQYF. In DNA, the CDR3 is TGTGCCAGCAGCCCCGGGACAGGGGTTTGGAACATTCAGTACTTC. This chain uses TRBV7-3 with TRBJ2-4, with TRBD1 matching 10 bases. This CDR3 contains 15 residues. J gave up 7 bases and V 5 bases, and 8 bases lay outside the gene matches. Germline CDR1 and CDR2: SGHTA and FQGTGA.

The rearrangement joins TRBV5-1 to TRBJ2-5; 12 nucleotides line up with TRBD2. The CDR3 covers 16 residues. J gave up 4 bases and V 0 bases, and 4 bases lay outside the gene matches. Germline V gene sequence: CDR1 SGHRS, CDR2 YFSETQ. In nucleotides, the CDR3 is TGCGCCAGCAGCTTGGTGGTACTAGCGGGGGGAGAGACCCAGTACTTC. Translation: CASSLVVLAGGETQYF. The full variable domain, rest sourced from reference TRBV5-1 and TRBJ2-5, is KAGVTQTPRYLIKTRGQQVTLSCSPISGHRSVSWYQQTPGQGLQFLFEYFSETQRNKGNFPGRFSGRQFSNSRSEMNVSTLELGDSALYLCASSLVVLAGGETQYFGPGTRLLVL.

V usage is TRBV7-6 and J usage is TRBJ2-7; possible D gene TRBD1, 5 bases. CDR3 length: 15 residues. Between the trimmed V and J ends, which lost 2 bases and 2 bases, there was a span of 13 bases. Per germline, CDR1 SGHVS and CDR2 FNYEAQ. Written as DNA, the CDR3 is TGTGCCAGCAGCTTAAGGGCAGGGCTAGCCTACGAGCAGTACTTC. Protein sequence: CASSLRAGLAYEQYF. Filled out from reference TRBV7-6 and TRBJ2-7, the complete variable domain reads GAGVSQSPRYKVTKRGQDVALRCDPISGHVSLYWYRQALGQGPEFLTYFNYEAQQDKSGLPNDRFSAERPEGSISTLTIQRTEQRDSAMYRCASSLRAGLAYEQYFGPGTRLTVT.

This rearrangement joins TRBV6-2 or TRBV6-3 to TRBJ2-3, with 14 bases matching TRBD2. This CDR3 spans 18 amino acids. The germline CDR1 and CDR2 sequences are MNHEY and SVGEGT. With V trimmed by 2 bases and J by 2 bases, 6 bases remained unmatched. DNA for the CDR3: TGTGCCAGCAGTTACCGTCGACTAGCGGGGGGGCACACAGATACGCAGTATTTT. Its protein product is CASSYRRLAGGHTDTQYF.

The chain is built from TRBV29-1 and TRBJ1-3; 10 bases map to TRBD1. Germline assignment: CDR1 SQVTM and CDR2 ANQGSEA. Losses at the gene ends were 4 bases for V and 0 bases for J; bases not matched to a gene: 6. This CDR3 has 16 amino acids. Here the CDR3 reads CSVGQGAPRSGNTIYF. The CDR3 nucleotides read TGCAGCGTTGGACAGGGGGCCCCCCGCTCTGGAAACACCATATATTTT.

This rearrangement joins TRBV4-2 to TRBJ1-5; 7 nucleotides line up with TRBD1. The V segment lost 5 bases and the J segment 0 bases; nucleotides outside the gene matches: 13. Germline loops: CDR1 LGHNA, CDR2 YNFKEQ. The CDR3 is 18 amino acids. As DNA, the CDR3 is TGTGCCAGCAGCTTTAGACTTACCGGGACAGATAGCAATCAGCCCCAGCATTTT. As protein: CASSFRLTGTDSNQPQHF.

This chain uses TRBV7-6 with TRBJ2-3; 9 bases map to TRBD1. The V segment lost 5 bases and the J segment 9 bases; nucleotides outside the gene matches: 3. The CDR3 contains 12 residues. Germline-derived CDR1 and CDR2 are SGHVS and FNYEAQ. The CDR3 loop is CASSGQGKTQYF. The CDR3 DNA sequence: TGTGCCAGCAGCGGACAGGGGAAGACGCAGTATTTT.